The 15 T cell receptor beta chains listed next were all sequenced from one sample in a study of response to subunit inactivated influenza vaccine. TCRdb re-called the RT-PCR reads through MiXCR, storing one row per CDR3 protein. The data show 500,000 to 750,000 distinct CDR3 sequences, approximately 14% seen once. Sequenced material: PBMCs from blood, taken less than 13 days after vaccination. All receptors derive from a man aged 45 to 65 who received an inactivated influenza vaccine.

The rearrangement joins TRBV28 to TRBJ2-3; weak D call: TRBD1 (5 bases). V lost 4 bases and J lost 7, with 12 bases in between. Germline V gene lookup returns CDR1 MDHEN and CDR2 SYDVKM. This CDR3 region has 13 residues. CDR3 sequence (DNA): TGTGCCAGCAGTTCCACAGGTACCCATACGCAGTATTTT. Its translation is CASSSTGTHTQYF.

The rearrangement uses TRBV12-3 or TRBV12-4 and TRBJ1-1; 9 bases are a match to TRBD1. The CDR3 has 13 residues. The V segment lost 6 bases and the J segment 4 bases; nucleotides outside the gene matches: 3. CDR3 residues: CASRYRGRTEAFF. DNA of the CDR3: TGTGCCAGCAGGTACAGGGGGCGCACTGAAGCTTTCTTT.

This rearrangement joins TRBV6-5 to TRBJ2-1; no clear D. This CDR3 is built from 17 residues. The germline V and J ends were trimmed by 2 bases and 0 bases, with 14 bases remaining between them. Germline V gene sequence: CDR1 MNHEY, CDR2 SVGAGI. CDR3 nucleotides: TGTGCCAGCAGTTACACCAATCGCCTATCCTCCTACAATGAGCAGTTCTTC. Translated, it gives CASSYTNRLSSYNEQFF.

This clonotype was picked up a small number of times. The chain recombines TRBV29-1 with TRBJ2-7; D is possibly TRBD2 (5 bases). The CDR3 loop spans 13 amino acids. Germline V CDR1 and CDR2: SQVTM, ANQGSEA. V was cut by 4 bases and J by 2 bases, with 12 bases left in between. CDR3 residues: CSVVRAETYEQYF. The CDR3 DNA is TGCAGCGTTGTTCGAGCGGAGACCTACGAGCAGTACTTC.

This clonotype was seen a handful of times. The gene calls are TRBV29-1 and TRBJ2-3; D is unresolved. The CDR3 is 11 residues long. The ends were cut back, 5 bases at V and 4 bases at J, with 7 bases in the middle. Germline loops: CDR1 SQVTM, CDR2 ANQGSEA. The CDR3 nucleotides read TGCAGCGTTTTTAGTTCAGATACGCAGTATTTT. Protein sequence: CSVFSSDTQYF.

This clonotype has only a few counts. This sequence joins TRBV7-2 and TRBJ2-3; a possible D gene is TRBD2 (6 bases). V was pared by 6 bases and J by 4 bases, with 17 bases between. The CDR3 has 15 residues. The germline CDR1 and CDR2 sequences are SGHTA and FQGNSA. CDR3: CASRPRSGVADTQYF. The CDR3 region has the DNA TGTGCCAGCAGACCGCGGTCGGGAGTCGCAGATACGCAGTATTTT.

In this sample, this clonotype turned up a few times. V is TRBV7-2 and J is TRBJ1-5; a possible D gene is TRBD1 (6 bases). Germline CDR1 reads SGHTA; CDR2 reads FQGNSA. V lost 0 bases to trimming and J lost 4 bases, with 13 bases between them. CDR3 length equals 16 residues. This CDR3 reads CASSLAGWGANQPQHF. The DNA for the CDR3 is TGTGCCAGCAGCTTAGCGGGGTGGGGGGCTAATCAGCCCCAGCATTTT.

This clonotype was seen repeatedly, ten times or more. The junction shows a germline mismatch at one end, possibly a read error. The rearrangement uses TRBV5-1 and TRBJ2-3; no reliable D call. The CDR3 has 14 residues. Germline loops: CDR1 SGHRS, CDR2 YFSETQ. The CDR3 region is CASSLVAGTDTQYF. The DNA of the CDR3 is TGTGCCAGCAGCCTAGTCGCCGGCACAGATACGCAGTATTTT.

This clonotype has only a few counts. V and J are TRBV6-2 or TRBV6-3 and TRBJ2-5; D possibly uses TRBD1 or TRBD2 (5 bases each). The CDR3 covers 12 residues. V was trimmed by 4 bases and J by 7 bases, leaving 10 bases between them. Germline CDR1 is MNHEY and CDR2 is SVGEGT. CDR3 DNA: TGTGCCAGCAGTTGGAATGGGGGGACCCAGTACTTC. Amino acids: CASSWNGGTQYF.

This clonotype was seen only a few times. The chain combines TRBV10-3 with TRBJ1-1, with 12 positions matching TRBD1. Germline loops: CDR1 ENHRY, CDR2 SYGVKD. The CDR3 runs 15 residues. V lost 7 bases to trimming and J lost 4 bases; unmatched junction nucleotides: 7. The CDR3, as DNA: TGTGCCATCACCCCGGGACAGGGGGCTGGCACTGAAGCTTTCTTT. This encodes CAITPGQGAGTEAFF.

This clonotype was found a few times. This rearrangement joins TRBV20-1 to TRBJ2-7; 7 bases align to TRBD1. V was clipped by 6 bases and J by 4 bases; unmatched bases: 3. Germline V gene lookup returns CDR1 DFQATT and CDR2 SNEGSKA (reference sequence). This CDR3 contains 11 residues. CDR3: CSANRGYEQYF. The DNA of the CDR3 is TGCAGTGCGAACAGGGGATACGAGCAGTACTTC.

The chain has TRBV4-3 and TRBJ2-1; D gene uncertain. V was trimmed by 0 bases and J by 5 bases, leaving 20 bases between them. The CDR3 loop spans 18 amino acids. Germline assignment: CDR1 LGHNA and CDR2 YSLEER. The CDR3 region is CASSQDGAQSLTHNEQFF. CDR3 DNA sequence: TGCGCCAGCAGCCAAGATGGTGCCCAATCTTTAACCCACAATGAGCAGTTCTTC.

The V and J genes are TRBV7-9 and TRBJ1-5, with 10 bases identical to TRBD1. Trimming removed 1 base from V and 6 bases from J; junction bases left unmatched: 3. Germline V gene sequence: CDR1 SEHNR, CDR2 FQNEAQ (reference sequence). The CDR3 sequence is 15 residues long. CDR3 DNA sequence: TGTGCCAGCAGCTTAGAGGGACAGGGGTTTCAGCCCCAGCATTTT. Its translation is CASSLEGQGFQPQHF.

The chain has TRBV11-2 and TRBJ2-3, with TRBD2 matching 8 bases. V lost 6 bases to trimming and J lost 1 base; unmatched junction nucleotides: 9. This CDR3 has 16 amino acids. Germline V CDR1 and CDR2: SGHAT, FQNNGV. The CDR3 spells CASRRGSSGGTDTQYF. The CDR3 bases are TGTGCCAGCAGGCGGGGTAGTAGCGGGGGCACAGATACGCAGTATTTT.

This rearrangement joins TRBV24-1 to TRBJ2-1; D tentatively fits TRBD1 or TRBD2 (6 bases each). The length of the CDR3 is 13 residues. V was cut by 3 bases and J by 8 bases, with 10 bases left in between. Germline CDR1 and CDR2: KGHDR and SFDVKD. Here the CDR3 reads CATSDGGRDEQFF. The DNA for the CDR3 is TGTGCCACCAGTGATGGGGGGCGCGATGAGCAGTTCTTC.